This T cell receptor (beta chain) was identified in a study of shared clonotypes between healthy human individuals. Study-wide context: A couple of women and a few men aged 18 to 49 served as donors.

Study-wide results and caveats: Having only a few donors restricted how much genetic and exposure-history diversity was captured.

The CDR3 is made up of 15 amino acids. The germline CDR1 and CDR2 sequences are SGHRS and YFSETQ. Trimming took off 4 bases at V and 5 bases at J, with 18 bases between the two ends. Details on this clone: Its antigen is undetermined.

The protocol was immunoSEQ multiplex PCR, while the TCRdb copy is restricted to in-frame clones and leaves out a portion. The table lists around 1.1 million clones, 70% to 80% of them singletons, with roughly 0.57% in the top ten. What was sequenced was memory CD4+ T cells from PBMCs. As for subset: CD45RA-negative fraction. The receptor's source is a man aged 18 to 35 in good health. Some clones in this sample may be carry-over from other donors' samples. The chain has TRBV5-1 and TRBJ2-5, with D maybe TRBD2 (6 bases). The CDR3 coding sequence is TGCGCCAGCAGCAAAAACAGCGGGTCAGGGGAGACCCAGTACTTC. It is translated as CASSKNSGSGETQYF.